This entry concerns a single TCR beta chain. The entry originates in a study of shared T cell receptors in the human thymus. Here immunoSEQ multiplex PCR was the method, and the copy in TCRdb shows in-frame clones only, minus some. The sample contains 640,000 or so clones, around 87% of which appear only once. These data are also associated with another study on human thymus T cells.

This TCR derives from a boy under two years old with a congenital heart defect. The specimen was thymocytes.

The CDR3 DNA follows: TGTGCCAGCAGCCCAACGGGCACCGGGGAGCTGTTTTTT. The encoded protein is CASSPTGTGELFF. The V gene is TRBV28, the J gene TRBJ2-2, with D uncertain. The V end lost 6 bases, the J end lost 4 bases, and 9 bases lay between the germline ends. The CDR3 totals 13 residues. CDR1 and CDR2 from the germline V gene are MDHEN and SYDVKM.